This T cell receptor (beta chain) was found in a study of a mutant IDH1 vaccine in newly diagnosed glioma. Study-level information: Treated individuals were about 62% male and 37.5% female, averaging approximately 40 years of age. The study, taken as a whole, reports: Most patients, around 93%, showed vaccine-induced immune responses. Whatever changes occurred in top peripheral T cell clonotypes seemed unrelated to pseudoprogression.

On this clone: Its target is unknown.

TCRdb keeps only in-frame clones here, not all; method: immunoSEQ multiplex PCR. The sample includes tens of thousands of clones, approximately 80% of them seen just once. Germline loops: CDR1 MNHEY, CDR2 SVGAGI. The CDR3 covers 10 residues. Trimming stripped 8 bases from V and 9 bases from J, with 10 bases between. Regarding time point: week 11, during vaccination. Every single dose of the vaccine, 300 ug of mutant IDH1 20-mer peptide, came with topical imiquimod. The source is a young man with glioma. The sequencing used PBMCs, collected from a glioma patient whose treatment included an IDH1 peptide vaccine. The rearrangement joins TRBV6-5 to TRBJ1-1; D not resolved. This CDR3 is CASYSGKAFF. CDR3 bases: TGTGCCAGCTATAGCGGAAAAGCTTTCTTT.